This is a list of T cell receptor beta chains from one sample in a study of T cell responses to AZD1222 COVID-19 vaccine. Sequencing was performed with immunoSEQ multiplex PCR; in TCRdb, only in-frame clones are kept and a portion is missing. The data contain approximately 120,000 clones, about 88% of them singletons. This sample comprised peripheral blood, obtained on day 0 of AZD1222 vaccination. The receptors stem from an adult in good health. CDR3s include the opening cysteine and the closing phenylalanine or tryptophan. The D gene is left open where the match is weak. Clone size is stated in some rows and not others, as once, few, many or a class when expanded.

abundance	d_gene	v_gene	j_gene	CDR3nt	CDR3aa
.	TRBD1	TRBV6-1	TRBJ1-5	TGTGCCAGCAGTGACAGACAGGGGGCTGGCAATCAGCCCCAGCATTTT	CASSDRQGAGNQPQHF
.	.	TRBV12-3/TRBV12-4	TRBJ2-7	TGTGCCAGCAGTTTAAATCTGGGAGGCGAGCAGTACTTC	CASSLNLGGEQYF
.	.	TRBV3-1/TRBV3-2	TRBJ2-7	TGTGCCAGCAGCTCGACCTACGAGCAGTACTTC	CASSSTYEQYF
.	TRBD1	TRBV7-9	TRBJ1-1	TGTGCCAGCAGCTTAGCCGACAGGGGGACCACTGAAGCTTTCTTT	CASSLADRGTTEAFF
.	.	TRBV24-1	TRBJ1-3	TGTGCCACCAGCGCGCCGGGACCCCTCGGTGGAAACACCATATATTTT	CATSAPGPLGGNTIYF
.	.	TRBV4-2	TRBJ1-4	TGTGCCAGCAGCCAAGTCGGGACACTTAATGAAAAACTGTTTTTT	CASSQVGTLNEKLFF
.	.	TRBV7-8	TRBJ2-7	TGTGCCAGCAGCCCACGGGACTTAGGTTGGGAGCAGTACTTC	CASSPRDLGWEQYF
.	.	TRBV24-1	TRBJ2-3	TGTGCCACCTTGGGTCCGGCAGATACGCAGTATTTT	CATLGPADTQYF
.	.	TRBV6-5	TRBJ1-2	TGTGCCAGCAGTTATGCGGGGGACCTTAACTATGGCTACACCTTC	CASSYAGDLNYGYTF
once	.	TRBV7-6	TRBJ2-5	TGTGCCAGCAGCTTAGGAGGACAAGAGACCCAGTACTTC	CASSLGGQETQYF
.	TRBD2	TRBV28	TRBJ2-1	TGTGCCAGCAGTTTGTTAGCGGGAGGGCTAAATGAGCAGTTCTTC	CASSLLAGGLNEQFF
.	.	TRBV11-3	TRBJ1-3	TGTGCCAGCAGCTTAGGTGGCTCTGGAAACACCATATATTTT	CASSLGGSGNTIYF
.	.	TRBV4-1	TRBJ1-2	TGCGCCAGCAGCCAGTTAGACAAGTCAACAATCTATGGCTACACCTTC	CASSQLDKSTIYGYTF
once	TRBD2	TRBV7-6	TRBJ2-1	TGTGCCAGCAGCTTTGCGGGGGGGCAATACAATGAGCAGTTCTTC	CASSFAGGQYNEQFF
.	TRBD2	TRBV18	TRBJ2-1	TGTGCCAGCTCACCTAATCTAGCGGGAGAAGGAAATGAGCAGTTCTTC	CASSPNLAGEGNEQFF
.	.	TRBV27	TRBJ1-1	TGTGCCAGCAGTCAACAGGGAAGCGGTACTGAAGCTTTCTTT	CASSQQGSGTEAFF
once	.	TRBV11-2	TRBJ1-2	TGTGCCAGCAGCTTAGAAGTGAGTCCCAACTATGGCTACACCTTC	CASSLEVSPNYGYTF
.	.	TRBV19	TRBJ2-4	TGTGCCAGTAGTATATGGAAAGGGGAAGCCAAAAACATTCAGTACTTC	CASSIWKGEAKNIQYF
.	.	TRBV6-5	TRBJ1-5	TGTGCCAGCAAGGTCAGTTATCAGCCCCAGCATTTT	CASKVSYQPQHF
.	.	TRBV29-1	TRBJ1-5	TGCAGCGTTCAGGAGGGGACGGGGATTCAGCCCCAGCATTTT	CSVQEGTGIQPQHF
.	.	TRBV25-1	TRBJ1-6	TGTGCCAGCAGTGATACAGGCGTAAATTCACCCCTCCACTTT	CASSDTGVNSPLHF
few	.	TRBV29-1	TRBJ2-2	TGCAGCGTTGGGGTGGAAGGGGAGTCCGGGGAGCTGTTTTTT	CSVGVEGESGELFF
.	.	TRBV7-3	TRBJ1-1	TGTGCCAGCAGCAGGGGCTGGAACACTGAAGCTTTCTTT	CASSRGWNTEAFF
once	.	TRBV25-1	TRBJ2-1	TGTGCCAGCAGTGACCGATCCGGGGGCCCCTACAATGAGCAGTTCTTC	CASSDRSGGPYNEQFF
once	TRBD1	TRBV28	TRBJ2-7	TGTGCCAGCATCGACCCGGGACAGGGGTTCGAGCAGTACTTC	CASIDPGQGFEQYF
few	.	TRBV12-3/TRBV12-4	TRBJ1-3	TGTGCCAGCAGTTTATCTGGAAACACCATATATTTT	CASSLSGNTIYF
.	TRBD2	TRBV5-1	TRBJ2-3	TGCGCCAGCGAACGCGGGAGCGCGGGGGATACGCAGTATTTT	CASERGSAGDTQYF
few	TRBD1	TRBV10-3	TRBJ2-7	TGTGCCATCAGTGAGTCGGGGTTGGCAGGGGGCTACGAGCAGTACTTC	CAISESGLAGGYEQYF
.	TRBD1	TRBV19	TRBJ1-2	TGTGCCAGTAGTATAACGGGACAGTACCTCACAAACTATGGCTACACCTTC	CASSITGQYLTNYGYTF
.	.	TRBV4-3	TRBJ1-2	TGCGCCAGCAGCCAAGATCGGACAAACTATGGCTACACCTTC	CASSQDRTNYGYTF
.	.	TRBV29-1	TRBJ2-7	TGCAGCGTCCAATGGGGATCAACCTACGAGCAGTACTTC	CSVQWGSTYEQYF
.	.	TRBV4-3	TRBJ1-5	TGCGCCAGCAGCCAAGATGTTGGGCAGGGAGGGCAGCCCCAGCATTTT	CASSQDVGQGGQPQHF
.	.	TRBV11-2	TRBJ2-2	TGTGCCAGCAGCTTAGTTTTACTTCTACAGGGCACCGGGGAGCTGTTTTTT	CASSLVLLLQGTGELFF
.	.	TRBV5-1	TRBJ2-7	TGCGCCAGCAGCCAAAGGACACCCTCCTACGAGCAGTACTTC	CASSQRTPSYEQYF
few	.	TRBV2	TRBJ1-6	TGTGCCAGCAGCCCACAGGCAATCAATAATTCACCCCTCCACTTT	CASSPQAINNSPLHF
.	.	TRBV7-2	TRBJ1-1	TGTGCCAGCAGCTTAGCAGGGTTAATCACTGAAGCTTTCTTT	CASSLAGLITEAFF
.	TRBD1	TRBV11-3	TRBJ1-1	TGTGCCAGCAGCCCCCGGGAGGGGGCAAACACTGAAGCTTTCTTT	CASSPREGANTEAFF
.	.	TRBV16	TRBJ1-2	TGTGCCAGCAGCCAGAATGGGAGAAAGTATGGCTACACCTTC	CASSQNGRKYGYTF
.	.	TRBV27	TRBJ2-3	TGTGCCAGCAGACTAGCTTTCACGCAGTATTTT	CASRLAFTQYF
.	TRBD1	TRBV6-2/TRBV6-3	TRBJ2-2	TGTGCCAGCAGTTACGGCCTTCGGCAGGGGGAGACCGGGGAGCTGTTTTTT	CASSYGLRQGETGELFF
.	.	TRBV28	TRBJ1-2	TGTGCCAGCAGTTTTCAACAAGGCTATGGCTACACCTTC	CASSFQQGYGYTF
.	.	TRBV7-9	TRBJ1-5	TGTGCCAGCAGCCCCGGGACCCTAAGCAATCAGCCCCAGCATTTT	CASSPGTLSNQPQHF
.	.	TRBV6-5	TRBJ2-3	TGTGCCAGCAGTTATGCGGTAACTCAGGGTGCAGATACGCAGTATTTT	CASSYAVTQGADTQYF
.	TRBD1	TRBV11-2	TRBJ2-5	TGTGCCAGCAGCTTCCTCCGGGACAGTAAAGAGACCCAGTACTTC	CASSFLRDSKETQYF
.	TRBD1	TRBV10-3	TRBJ2-7	TGTGCCATCAGTGGAGGAGGAGGCAGGGGGCAGGAGCAGTACTTC	CAISGGGGRGQEQYF
.	.	TRBV4-1	TRBJ2-2	TGCGCCAGCAGCCAAGGCCCCTTCGACAGGACAAACACCGGGGAGCTGTTTTTT	CASSQGPFDRTNTGELFF
.	.	TRBV19	TRBJ2-6	TGTGCCAGTAGTGCGGCAGACGGGGCCAACGTCCTGACTTTC	CASSAADGANVLTF
.	TRBD1	TRBV6-1	TRBJ2-3	TGTGCCAGCAGTGATGGGTTCTTCGGGACAGATGACACAGATACGCAGTATTTT	CASSDGFFGTDDTDTQYF
.	TRBD1	TRBV18	TRBJ1-1	TGTGCCAGCTCACCAACCACCGTGACAGGGATAAACACTGAAGCTTTCTTT	CASSPTTVTGINTEAFF